This entry describes one T cell receptor beta chain. Antigen specificity is unknown. One end of the junction varies from germline; a read error may be responsible. This table comes from immunoSEQ multiplex PCR, and its TCRdb copy is limited to in-frame clones, with some not included. The sample contains more than 100,000 clones, about 93% of which appear only once. This CDR3 has 16 amino acids. CDR1 and CDR2 from the germline V gene are SGHNT and YYREEE (reference sequence). The sample is drawn from a study of OX40 agonist ivuxolimab in advanced cancers. The study, taken as a whole, reports: Blood T cells, both CD4+ and CD8+, expanded clonally by week 6 at 0.1 to 3.0 mg/kg.

Source: CD4+ or CD8+ T cells sorted from blood, taken in a trial of the OX40 agonist ivuxolimab. The TCR originated in an adult with an advanced solid tumor such as melanoma, head and neck, liver or kidney cancer. The rearrangement links TRBV5-4 to TRBJ2-3; D tentatively fits TRBD1 or TRBD2 (5 bases each). CDR3 DNA sequence: TGTGCCAGCAGCCCGGGGCCCTTCTCTAGCACAGATACACAGTATTTT. Translated, it gives CASSPGPFSSTDTQYF.